This T cell receptor (beta chain) was identified during a study of Graves' ophthalmopathy and Graves' hyperthyroidism. V lost 2 bases and J lost 5, with 10 bases in between. The CDR3 runs to 13 residues. From germline, CDR1 is MNHEY and CDR2 SVGAGI. Amplifying from RNA transcripts, the study obtained TCR beta CDR3 regions. The first round was an RT-PCR with HTBI primers, and the second round was a multiplex PCR. TCRdb analysed the multiplex PCR reads with MiXCR anew, one entry per CDR3 protein. The sample gives under 250,000 distinct CDR3 sequences, about 22% of which show up once; 35% to 55% is in the top ten. This clonotype was seen ten or more times.

Sequences were obtained from peripheral blood. The receptor was isolated from a woman aged 45-65 years with Graves' ophthalmopathy. The J gene is TRBJ2-7, the V gene TRBV6-5, with a tentative D call TRBD2 (5 bases). The CDR3: CASSYNSADEQYF. The CDR3 DNA sequence: TGTGCCAGCAGTTACAATAGCGCCGACGAGCAGTACTTC.